This T cell receptor beta chain was obtained from a study of blood T cell repertoires in COVID-19 (dated by TCRdb to 2018 to 2020). Concerning the study at large: Collaborator samples came from the United States, Italy and Spain and covered acute and convalescent phases of COVID-19. Nearly every sample came with metadata listing a de-identified subject ID, COVID-19 status, age in years and sex. The samples were drawn from two sources: the first 160 participants of the ongoing ImmuneRACE study, and over 1,000 subjects contributed by 6 global collaborators. Where available, HLA class I and class II types were taken from metadata supplied by the sample provider and were not determined by assay-based typing. The dataset comprised deeply sampled blood TCRbeta repertoires from subjects exposed to, actively infected with, or recovered from COVID-19. The prospective study material was composed of cDNA or gDNA derived from T cells, B-cell-depleted T cells, or PBMCs. The repertoires were released in a freely available public database meant as a resource for research on the immune response to SARS-CoV-2. Broad study findings and their caveats: Clinical and demographic metadata were provided uncurated, with the amount varying by source and participant.

As for this clone: Its binding antigen is unknown. Base-call qualities are not available, and no considerably larger clone is one nucleotide away.

V and J are trimmed by 10 bases and 5 bases, and the gene matches miss 14 bases of the junction. CDR1 and CDR2, looked up from the germline V gene, are MDHEN and SYDVKM. Spanning cysteine to phenylalanine, the CDR3 consists of 15 amino acids. The read is trimmed to its CDR3 DNA, 45 bases read in frame from base 1. The collaborating institutions used their own protocols to collect whole blood in K2EDTA tubes. For TCRbeta analysis, collaborator samples were shipped as frozen whole blood, as isolated PBMCs, or as DNA extracted from either sample type. The immunoSEQ Assay, a bias-controlled multiplex PCR, was used to amplify TCRbeta CDR3 regions from genomic DNA. In the paper's pipeline: The number of nucleated cells in each sample was estimated from the amplification of reference gene primers within the assay. Sequence reads were collapsed and filtered to measure the absolute abundance of every unique TCRbeta CDR3 rearrangement. Productive Simpson clonality was computed per sample as the square root of Simpson's diversity index over productive rearrangements. The immuneACCESS repertoire file appears here via TCRdb, limited to in-frame rearrangements. These files lack a portion of the clones; in checked studies, under half of the deficit traces to unresolved V genes, and the cause of the others is not known. V and J calls and clone size are copied from that table; D and trimming were computed from the DNA. Across this sample there are fewer than 95,000 clones, with roughly 90% seen only once. The top ten constitute 25% to 30% of the sample.

The sequenced sample was peripheral blood. The chain uses TRBV28 and TRBJ2-5; the junction holds 9 bases that match TRBD2. The TCR originated in a man aged 50 to 60 with active or convalescent COVID-19. The sequenced DNA is TGTGCCACCTCTAGCGGGAATAACCTCCGGGAGACCCAGTACTTC. Translated, this is CATSSGNNLRETQYF.